These 12 T cell receptor beta chains came from one sample sequenced in a study of cytomegalovirus exposure and HLA in healthy donors. Primers included in the PCR were 60 Vbeta and 13 Jbeta primers. Sequencing was performed with immunoSEQ multiplex PCR; in TCRdb, only in-frame clones are kept and a portion is missing. The repertoire holds about 230,000 clones, with approximately 84% as singletons. The sample taken for sequencing was PBMCs. These receptors all come from a woman aged 40 to 55 in good health and CMV-seronegative.

This rearrangement joins TRBV27 to TRBJ2-1, with TRBD2 identical over 8 bases. Germline CDR1 MNHEY, CDR2 SMNVEV (reference sequence). The CDR3 length is 15 residues. The V gene end was trimmed by 5 bases and the J gene end by 6 bases; junction bases not matched to a gene: 9. Here the CDR3 DNA reads TGTGCCAGCAGTCGGGAGGGGGGGGGCTTCAATGAGCAGTTCTTC. Translating it yields CASSREGGGFNEQFF.

The CDR3 coding sequence is TGTGCCTGGACTGGACAGGGGGCCTTTAATGAAAAACTGTTTTTT. It translates to CAWTGQGAFNEKLFF. The chain has TRBV30 and TRBJ1-4; 11 bases match TRBD1. Germline-derived CDR1 and CDR2 are GTSNPN and SVGIG (reference sequence). The CDR3 runs to 15 residues. The ends lost 4 bases at V and 4 bases at J; junction bases unmatched: 5.

This chain connects TRBV7-6 to TRBJ2-7, with 10 bases matching TRBD1. This CDR3 has 15 residues. V was clipped by 1 base and J by 6 bases; unmatched bases: 6. Germline V gene sequence: CDR1 SGHVS, CDR2 FNYEAQ. CDR3 DNA sequence: TGTGCCAGCAGCTTAGGTGGACAGGGGGGGAGCGAGCAGTACTTC. It is translated as CASSLGGQGGSEQYF.

This chain links TRBV12-1 with TRBJ1-2; the D call in the table, TRBD1, was not verified against the DNA. TRBV12-1 is a pseudogene locus. The CDR3 length is 15 residues. As DNA, the CDR3 is TGTGCCAGCAGCCACAGGCAGGGCGAGAACTATGGCTACACCTTC. The encoded protein is CASSHRQGENYGYTF.

This chain connects TRBV9 to TRBJ1-6, with D perhaps matching TRBD1 (6 bases). The CDR3 loop spans 18 amino acids. V shed 3 bases and J shed 7 bases, with 23 bases lying between them. Per germline, CDR1 SGDLS and CDR2 YYNGEE. CDR3 DNA sequence: TGTGCCAGCAGCGAGGGGGGAGGGATACCTACAAGAAATTCACCCCTCCACTTT. As protein: CASSEGGGIPTRNSPLHF.

This clone was observed a handful of times. The CDR3 DNA is TGTGCCAGCAGCTTACTAGCGGGGCGGGAAGAGACCCAGTACTTC. Residues: CASSLLAGREETQYF. The chain uses TRBV5-4 and TRBJ2-5; TRBD2 matches at 10 bases. CDR1 and CDR2 from the germline V gene are SGHNT and YYREEE (reference sequence). The CDR3 runs 15 residues. V dropped 2 bases and J dropped 3; count of bases not matched to a gene: 4.

The rearrangement joins TRBV30 to TRBJ2-6; D remains unclear. V was cut by 2 bases and J by 0 bases, with 8 bases left in between. This CDR3 spans 15 amino acids. Germline-derived CDR1 and CDR2 are GTSNPN and SVGIG (reference sequence). CDR3 amino acids: CAWSPPNSGANVLTF. The CDR3 DNA is TGTGCCTGGAGTCCCCCCAACTCTGGGGCCAACGTCCTGACTTTC.

The rearrangement uses TRBV13 and TRBJ2-7; D gene unclear. Trimming took 5 bases from V and 1 from J, leaving 12 bases between them. In germline, CDR1 is PRHDT, CDR2 FYEKMQ (reference sequence). The CDR3 sequence is 14 residues long. The chain's CDR3 is CASSNRWRSYEQYF. DNA for the CDR3: TGTGCCAGCAGCAATAGATGGAGATCCTACGAGCAGTACTTC.

The rearrangement links TRBV5-6 to TRBJ2-7; 8 nucleotides agree with TRBD1. Looked up from germline, CDR1 is SGHDT and CDR2 is YYEEEE. The junction had 6 bases not matched to a gene; V was cut back by 4 bases and J by 0 bases. The CDR3 has 15 amino acids. The chain's CDR3 is CASSRGQGSSYEQYF. The CDR3, as DNA: TGTGCCAGCAGCCGCGGACAGGGAAGCTCCTACGAGCAGTACTTC. Looking up the rest from reference TRBV5-6 and TRBJ2-7 gives the full variable domain: DAGVTQSPTHLIKTRGQQVTLRCSPKSGHDTVSWYQQALGQGPQFIFQYYEEEERQRGNFPDRFSGHQFPNYSSELNVNALLLGDSALYLCASSRGQGSSYEQYFGPGTRLTVT.

J is TRBJ1-1 and V is TRBV11-3; 9 bases map to TRBD1. CDR1 is SGHNT, CDR2 YENEEA, per germline. The CDR3 is 14 amino acids. Unmatched junction bases numbered 5, after V lost 6 bases and J lost 3 bases. The chain's CDR3 is CASRDRGIYTEAFF. Here the CDR3 DNA reads TGTGCCAGCAGAGACAGGGGGATCTACACTGAAGCTTTCTTT. The whole variable domain, remainder taken from reference TRBV11-3 and TRBJ1-1, is EAGVVQSPRYKIIEKKQPVAFWCNPISGHNTLYWYLQNLGQGPELLIRYENEEAVDDSQLPKDRFSAERLKGVDSTLKIQPAELGDSAVYLCASRDRGIYTEAFFGQGTRLTVV.

This clone was found once. The chain carries TRBV28 and TRBJ1-3; D remains unclear. The CDR3 length is 13 residues. The germline V gene encodes CDR1 MDHEN and CDR2 SYDVKM. Between the trimmed V and J ends, which lost 7 bases and 3 bases, there was a span of 10 bases. CDR3 in amino acids: CASKQEGGNTIYF. The CDR3 DNA is TGTGCCAGCAAGCAGGAAGGTGGAAACACCATATATTTT.

Only one count was recorded for this clone. CDR3 amino acids: CASSYSRSPFF. As DNA, the CDR3 is TGTGCCAGCAGTTATAGTCGTTCGCCTTTCTTT. This chain links TRBV28 with TRBJ1-1, with no clear D. From germline, CDR1 is MDHEN and CDR2 SYDVKM. CDR3 length: 11 residues. Trimming took off 4 bases at V and 12 bases at J, with 12 bases between the two ends.